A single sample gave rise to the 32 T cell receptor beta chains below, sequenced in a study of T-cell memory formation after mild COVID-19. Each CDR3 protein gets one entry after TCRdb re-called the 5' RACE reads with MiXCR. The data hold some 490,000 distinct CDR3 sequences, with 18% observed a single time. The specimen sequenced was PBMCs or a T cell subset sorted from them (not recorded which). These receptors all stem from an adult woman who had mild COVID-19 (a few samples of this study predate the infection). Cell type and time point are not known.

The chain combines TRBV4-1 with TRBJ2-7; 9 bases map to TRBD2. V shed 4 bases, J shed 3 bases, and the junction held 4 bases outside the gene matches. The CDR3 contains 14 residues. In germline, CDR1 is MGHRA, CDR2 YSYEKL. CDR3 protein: CASSRTSDDYEQYF. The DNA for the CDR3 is TGCGCCAGCAGCCGGACTAGCGATGACTACGAGCAGTACTTC.

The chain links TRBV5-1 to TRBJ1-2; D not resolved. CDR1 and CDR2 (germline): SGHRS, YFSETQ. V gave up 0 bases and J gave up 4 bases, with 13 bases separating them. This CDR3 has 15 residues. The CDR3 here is CASSLASTNGYGYTF. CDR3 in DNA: TGCGCCAGCAGCTTGGCGTCTACGAACGGCTATGGCTACACCTTC.

The CDR3 nucleotides are TGTGCCAGCAGTGATGGCGGGGGAAACTACGAGCAGTACTTC. It codes for CASSDGGGNYEQYF. The chain carries TRBV12-3 or TRBV12-4 and TRBJ2-7; TRBD2 matches 7 bases. The CDR3 is 14 amino acids. V lost 5 bases to trimming and J lost 3 bases; unmatched junction nucleotides: 7.

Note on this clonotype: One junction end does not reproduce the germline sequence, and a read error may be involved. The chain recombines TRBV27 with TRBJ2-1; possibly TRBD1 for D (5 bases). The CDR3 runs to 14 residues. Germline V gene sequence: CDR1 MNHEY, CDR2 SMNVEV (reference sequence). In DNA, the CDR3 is TGTGCCAGCAGTCAGACTCAGGGTTACAGTGAGCAGTTCTTC. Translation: CASSQTQGYSEQFF.

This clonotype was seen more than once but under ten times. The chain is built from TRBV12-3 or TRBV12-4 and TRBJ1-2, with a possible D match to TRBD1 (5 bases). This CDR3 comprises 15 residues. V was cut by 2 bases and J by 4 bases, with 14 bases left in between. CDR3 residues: CASSLTSSRGYGYTF. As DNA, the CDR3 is TGTGCCAGCAGTTTAACGTCCTCAAGGGGCTATGGCTACACCTTC.

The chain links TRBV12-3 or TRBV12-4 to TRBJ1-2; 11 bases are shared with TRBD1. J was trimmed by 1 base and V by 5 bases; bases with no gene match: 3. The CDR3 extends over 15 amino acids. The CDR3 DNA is TGTGCCAGCAGTGTAGGGACAGGGGGTAACTATGGCTACACCTTC. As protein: CASSVGTGGNYGYTF.

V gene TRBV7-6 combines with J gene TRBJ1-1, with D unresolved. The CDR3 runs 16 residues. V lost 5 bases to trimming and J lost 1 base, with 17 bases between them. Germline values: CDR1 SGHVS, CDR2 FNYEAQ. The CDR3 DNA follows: TGTGCCAGCAGCAATAGAGGTGCTGGGAGGAACACTGAAGCTTTCTTT. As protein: CASSNRGAGRNTEAFF.

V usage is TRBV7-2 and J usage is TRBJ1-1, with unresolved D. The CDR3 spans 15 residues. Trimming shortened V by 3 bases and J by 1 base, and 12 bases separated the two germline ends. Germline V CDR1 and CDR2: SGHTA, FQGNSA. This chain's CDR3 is CASSLAAAQNTEAFF. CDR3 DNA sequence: TGTGCCAGCAGCTTGGCGGCTGCTCAGAACACTGAAGCTTTCTTT.

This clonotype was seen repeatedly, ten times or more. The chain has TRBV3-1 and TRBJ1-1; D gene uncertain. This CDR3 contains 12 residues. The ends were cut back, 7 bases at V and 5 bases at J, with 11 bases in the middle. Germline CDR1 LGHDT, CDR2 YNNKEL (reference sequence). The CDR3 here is CASNFGGTEAFF. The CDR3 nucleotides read TGTGCCAGCAATTTCGGCGGGACTGAAGCTTTCTTT.

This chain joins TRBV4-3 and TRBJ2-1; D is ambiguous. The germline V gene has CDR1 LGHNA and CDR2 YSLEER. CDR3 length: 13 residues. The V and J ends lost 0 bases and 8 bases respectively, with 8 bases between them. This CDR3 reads CASSQDRQYEQFF. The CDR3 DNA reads TGCGCCAGCAGCCAAGATAGGCAATATGAGCAGTTCTTC.

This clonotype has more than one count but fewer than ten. CDR3 region: CAISEGQGETQYF. For the CDR3, the DNA is TGTGCCATCAGTGAGGGACAGGGGGAGACCCAGTACTTC. The chain has TRBV10-3 and TRBJ2-5; 9 nucleotides match TRBD1. The CDR3 is 13 amino acids. CDR1 ENHRY and CDR2 SYGVKD come from the germline V gene. Trimming took 2 bases from V and 5 from J; bases not matched to a gene: 0.

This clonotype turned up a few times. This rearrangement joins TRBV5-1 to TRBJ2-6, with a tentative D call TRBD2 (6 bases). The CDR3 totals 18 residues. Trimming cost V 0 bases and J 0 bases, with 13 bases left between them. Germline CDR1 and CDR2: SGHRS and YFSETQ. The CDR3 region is CASSLEGRTTSGANVLTF. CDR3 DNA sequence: TGCGCCAGCAGCTTGGAAGGACGGACTACCTCTGGGGCCAACGTCCTGACTTTC.

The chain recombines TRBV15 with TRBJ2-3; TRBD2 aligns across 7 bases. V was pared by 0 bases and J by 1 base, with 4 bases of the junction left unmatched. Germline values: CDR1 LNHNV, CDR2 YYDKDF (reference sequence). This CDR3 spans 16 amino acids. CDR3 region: CATSRDRTSGTDTQYF. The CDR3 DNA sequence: TGTGCCACCAGCAGAGATCGTACTAGCGGCACAGATACGCAGTATTTT. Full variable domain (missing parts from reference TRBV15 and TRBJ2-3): DAMVIQNPRYQVTQFGKPVTLSCSQTLNHNVMYWYQQKSSQAPKLLFHYYDKDFNNEADTPDNFQSRRPNTSFCFLDIRSPGLGDTAMYLCATSRDRTSGTDTQYFGPGTRLTVL.

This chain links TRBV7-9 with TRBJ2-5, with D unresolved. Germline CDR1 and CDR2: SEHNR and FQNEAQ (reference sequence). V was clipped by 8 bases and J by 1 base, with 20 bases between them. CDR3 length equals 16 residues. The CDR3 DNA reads TGTGCCAGCGCACTGCCCTCGGGTAGCCGCCAAGAGACCCAGTACTTC. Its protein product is CASALPSGSRQETQYF.

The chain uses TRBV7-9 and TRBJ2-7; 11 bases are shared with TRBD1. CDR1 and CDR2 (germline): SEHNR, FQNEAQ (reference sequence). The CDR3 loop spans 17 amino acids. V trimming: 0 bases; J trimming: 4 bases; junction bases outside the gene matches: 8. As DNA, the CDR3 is TGTGCCAGCAGCTTAGCCGGCCTGGGACAGGGGGTGTACGAGCAGTACTTC. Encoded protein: CASSLAGLGQGVYEQYF. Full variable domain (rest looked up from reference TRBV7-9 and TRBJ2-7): DTGVSQNPRHKITKRGQNVTFRCDPISEHNRLYWYRQTLGQGPEFLTYFQNEAQLEKSRLLSDRFSAERPKGSFSTLEIQRTEQGDSAMYLCASSLAGLGQGVYEQYFGPGTRLTVT.

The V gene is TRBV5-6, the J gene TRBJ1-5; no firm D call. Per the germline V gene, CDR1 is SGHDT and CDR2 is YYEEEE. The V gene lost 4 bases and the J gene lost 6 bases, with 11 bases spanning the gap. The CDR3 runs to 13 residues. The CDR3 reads CASSPSTGQPQHF. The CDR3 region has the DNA TGTGCCAGCAGCCCATCCACGGGTCAGCCCCAGCATTTT.

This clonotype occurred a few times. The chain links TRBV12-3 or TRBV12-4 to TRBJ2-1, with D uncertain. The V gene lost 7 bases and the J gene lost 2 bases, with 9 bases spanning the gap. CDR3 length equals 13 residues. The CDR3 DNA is TGTGCCAGCAATAACTCCCCCTACAATGAGCAGTTCTTC. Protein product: CASNNSPYNEQFF.

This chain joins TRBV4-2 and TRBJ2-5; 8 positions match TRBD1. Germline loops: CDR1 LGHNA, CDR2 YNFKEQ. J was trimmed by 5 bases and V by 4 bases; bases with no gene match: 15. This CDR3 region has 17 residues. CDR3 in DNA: TGTGCCAGCAGCCGGGTGGACAGGGACTTCCGAGGGGAGACCCAGTACTTC. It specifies CASSRVDRDFRGETQYF.

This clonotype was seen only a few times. CDR3 sequence (DNA): TGTGCCAGCAGCTGGACAGGGGTGAGCACTGAAGCTTTCTTT. It codes for CASSWTGVSTEAFF. The rearrangement joins TRBV7-2 to TRBJ1-1, with 9 bases matching TRBD1. The trim removed 4 bases at V and 4 bases at J, leaving 4 bases unmatched. Germline CDR1 and CDR2: SGHTA and FQGNSA. The CDR3 is made up of 14 amino acids.

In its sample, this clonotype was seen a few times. In nucleotides, the CDR3 is TGTGCCAGCAGCTTAGGAGGCGGGAGCACCTACGAGCAGTACTTC. It codes for CASSLGGGSTYEQYF. This chain links TRBV7-9 with TRBJ2-7; 7 bases are a match to TRBD2. In germline, CDR1 is SEHNR, CDR2 FQNEAQ (reference sequence). The V gene end was trimmed by 1 base and the J gene end by 2 bases; junction bases not matched to a gene: 5. The CDR3 covers 15 residues.

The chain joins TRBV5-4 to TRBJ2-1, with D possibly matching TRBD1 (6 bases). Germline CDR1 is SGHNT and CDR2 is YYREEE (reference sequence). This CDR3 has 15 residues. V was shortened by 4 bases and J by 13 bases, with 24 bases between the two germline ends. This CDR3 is CASSLQGRDLVNQFF. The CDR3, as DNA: TGTGCCAGCAGCCTACAGGGTAGAGATCTCGTAAACCAGTTCTTC.

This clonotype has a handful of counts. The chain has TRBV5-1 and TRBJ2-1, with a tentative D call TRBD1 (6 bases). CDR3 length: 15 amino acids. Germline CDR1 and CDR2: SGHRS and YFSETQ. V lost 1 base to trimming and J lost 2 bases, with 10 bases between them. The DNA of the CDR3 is TGCGCCAGCAGCTTGTCAGGGGTCACCTACAATGAGCAGTTCTTC. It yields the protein CASSLSGVTYNEQFF.

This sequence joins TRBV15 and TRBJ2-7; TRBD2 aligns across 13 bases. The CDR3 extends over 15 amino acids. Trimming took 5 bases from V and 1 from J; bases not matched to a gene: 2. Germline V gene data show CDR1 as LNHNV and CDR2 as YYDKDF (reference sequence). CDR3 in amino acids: CATSGGLAGSYEQYF. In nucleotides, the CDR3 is TGTGCCACCAGCGGGGGACTAGCGGGGTCCTACGAGCAGTACTTC.

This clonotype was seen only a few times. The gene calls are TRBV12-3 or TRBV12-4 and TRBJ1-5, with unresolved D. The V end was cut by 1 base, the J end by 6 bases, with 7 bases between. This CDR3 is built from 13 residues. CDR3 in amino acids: CASSLGIFQPQHF. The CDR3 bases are TGTGCCAGCAGTTTAGGAATTTTTCAGCCCCAGCATTTT.

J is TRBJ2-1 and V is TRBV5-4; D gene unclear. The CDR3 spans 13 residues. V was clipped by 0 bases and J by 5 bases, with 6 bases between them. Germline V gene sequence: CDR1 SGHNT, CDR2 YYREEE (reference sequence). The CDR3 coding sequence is TGTGCCAGCAGCTTGGGGGTTCACAATGAGCAGTTCTTC. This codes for CASSLGVHNEQFF.

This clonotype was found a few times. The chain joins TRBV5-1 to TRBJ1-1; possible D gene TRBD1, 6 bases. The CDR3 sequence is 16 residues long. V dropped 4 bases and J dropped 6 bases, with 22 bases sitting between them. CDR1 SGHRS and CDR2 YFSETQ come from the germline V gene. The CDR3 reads CASSLFSDSLRAEAFF. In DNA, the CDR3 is TGCGCCAGCAGCCTCTTTTCGGACAGCCTGAGGGCTGAAGCTTTCTTT.

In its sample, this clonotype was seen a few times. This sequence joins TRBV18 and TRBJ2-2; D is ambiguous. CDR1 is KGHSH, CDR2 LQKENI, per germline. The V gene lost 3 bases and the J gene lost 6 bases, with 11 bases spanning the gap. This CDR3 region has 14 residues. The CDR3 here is CASSPSPVAGELFF. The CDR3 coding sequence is TGTGCCAGCTCACCCTCCCCCGTTGCCGGGGAGCTGTTTTTT. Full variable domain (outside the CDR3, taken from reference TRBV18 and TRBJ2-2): NAGVMQNPRHLVRRRGQEARLRCSPMKGHSHVYWYRQLPEEGLKFMVYLQKENIIDESGMPKERFSAEFPKEGPSILRIQQVVRGDSAAYFCASSPSPVAGELFFGEGSRLTVL.

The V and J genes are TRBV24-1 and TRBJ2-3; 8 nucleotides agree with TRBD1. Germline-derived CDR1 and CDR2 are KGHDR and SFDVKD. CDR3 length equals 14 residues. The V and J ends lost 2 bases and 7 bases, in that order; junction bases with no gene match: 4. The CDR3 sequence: CATSDSRGRHTQYF. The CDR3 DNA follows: TGTGCCACCAGTGATTCCAGGGGGCGGCATACGCAGTATTTT.

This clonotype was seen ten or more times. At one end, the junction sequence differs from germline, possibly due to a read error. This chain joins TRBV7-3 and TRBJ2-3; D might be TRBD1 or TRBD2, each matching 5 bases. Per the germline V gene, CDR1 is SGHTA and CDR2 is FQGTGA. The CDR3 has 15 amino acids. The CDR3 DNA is TGCGCCAGCAGCCCATCAGGGAGCAGGTCAGATACGCAGTATTTT. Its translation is CASSPSGSRSDTQYF.

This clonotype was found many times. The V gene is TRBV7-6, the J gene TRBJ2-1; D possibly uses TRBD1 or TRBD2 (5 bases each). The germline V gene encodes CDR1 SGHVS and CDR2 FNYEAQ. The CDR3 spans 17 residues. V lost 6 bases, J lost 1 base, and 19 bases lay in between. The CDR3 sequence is CASSPSAGTGSYNEQFF. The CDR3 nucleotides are TGTGCCAGCAGTCCGAGCGCCGGGACGGGATCCTACAATGAGCAGTTCTTC.

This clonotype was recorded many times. As DNA, the CDR3 is TGTGCCAGCAGCCAAGGTACCCTTTCCTACGAGCAGTACTTC. Encoded protein: CASSQGTLSYEQYF. The gene calls are TRBV3-1 and TRBJ2-7; no reliable D call. Germline V gene data show CDR1 as LGHDT and CDR2 as YNNKEL (reference sequence). The CDR3 spans 14 residues. V was pared by 1 base and J by 1 base, with 8 bases between.

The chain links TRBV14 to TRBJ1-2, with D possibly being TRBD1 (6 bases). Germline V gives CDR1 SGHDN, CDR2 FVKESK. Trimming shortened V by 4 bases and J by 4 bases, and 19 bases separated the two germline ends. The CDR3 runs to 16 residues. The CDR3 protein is CASSLTPGGRGYGYTF. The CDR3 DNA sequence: TGTGCCAGCAGCCTCACCCCCGGGGGGCGCGGCTATGGCTACACCTTC. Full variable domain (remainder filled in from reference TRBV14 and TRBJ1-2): EAGVTQFPSHSVIEKGQTVTLRCDPISGHDNLYWYRRVMGKEIKFLLHFVKESKQDESGMPNNRFLAERTGGTYSTLKVQPAELEDSGVYFCASSLTPGGRGYGYTFGSGTRLTVV.